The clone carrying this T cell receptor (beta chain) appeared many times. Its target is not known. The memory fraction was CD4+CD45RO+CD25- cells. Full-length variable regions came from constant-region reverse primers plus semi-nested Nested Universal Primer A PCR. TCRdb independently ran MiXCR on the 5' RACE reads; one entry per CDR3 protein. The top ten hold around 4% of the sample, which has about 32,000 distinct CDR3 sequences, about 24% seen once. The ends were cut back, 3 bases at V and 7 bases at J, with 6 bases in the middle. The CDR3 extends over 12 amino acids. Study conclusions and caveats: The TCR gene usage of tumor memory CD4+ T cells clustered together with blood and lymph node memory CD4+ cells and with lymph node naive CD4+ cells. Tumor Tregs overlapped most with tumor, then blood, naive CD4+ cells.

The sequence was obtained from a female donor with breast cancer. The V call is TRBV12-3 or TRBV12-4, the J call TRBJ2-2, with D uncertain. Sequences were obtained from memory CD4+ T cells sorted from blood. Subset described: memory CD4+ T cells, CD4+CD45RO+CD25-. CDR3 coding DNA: TGTGCCAGCAGTTTGGGCAGCGGGGAGCTGTTTTTT. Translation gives CASSLGSGELFF.